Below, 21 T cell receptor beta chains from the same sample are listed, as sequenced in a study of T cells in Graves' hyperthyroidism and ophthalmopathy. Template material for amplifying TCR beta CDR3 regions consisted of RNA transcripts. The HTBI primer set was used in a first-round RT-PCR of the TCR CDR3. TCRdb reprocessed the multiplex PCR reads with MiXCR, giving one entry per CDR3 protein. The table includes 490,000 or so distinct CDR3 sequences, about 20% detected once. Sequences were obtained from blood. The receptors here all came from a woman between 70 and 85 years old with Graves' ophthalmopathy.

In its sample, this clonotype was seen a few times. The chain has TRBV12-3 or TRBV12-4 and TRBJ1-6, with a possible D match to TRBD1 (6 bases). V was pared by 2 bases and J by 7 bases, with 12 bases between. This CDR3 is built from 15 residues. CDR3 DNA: TGTGCCAGCAGTTTATTGCAGGGGTTGAATTCACCCCTCCACTTT. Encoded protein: CASSLLQGLNSPLHF.

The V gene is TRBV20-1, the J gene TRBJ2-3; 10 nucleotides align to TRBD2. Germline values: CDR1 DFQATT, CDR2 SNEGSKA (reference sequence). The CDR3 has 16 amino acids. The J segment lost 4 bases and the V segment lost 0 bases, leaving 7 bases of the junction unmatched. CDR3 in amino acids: CSARDWPSGSSDTQYF. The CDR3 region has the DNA TGCAGTGCTAGAGATTGGCCTAGCGGGAGTTCAGATACGCAGTATTTT.

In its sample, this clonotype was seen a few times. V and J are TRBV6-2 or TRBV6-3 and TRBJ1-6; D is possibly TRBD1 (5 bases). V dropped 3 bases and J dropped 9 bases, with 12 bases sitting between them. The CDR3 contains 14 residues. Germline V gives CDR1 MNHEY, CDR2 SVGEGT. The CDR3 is CASSYRQRSSPLHF. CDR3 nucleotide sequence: TGTGCCAGCAGTTATAGACAGCGGAGTTCACCCCTCCACTTT.

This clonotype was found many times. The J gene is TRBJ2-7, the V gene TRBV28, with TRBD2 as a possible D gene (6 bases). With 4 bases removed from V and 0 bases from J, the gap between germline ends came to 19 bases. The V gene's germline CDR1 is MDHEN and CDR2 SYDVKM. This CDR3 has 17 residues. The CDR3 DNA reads TGTGCCAGCAGTTCGCCCGGAGGGCGCGGGTCCTCCTACGAGCAGTACTTC. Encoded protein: CASSSPGGRGSSYEQYF.

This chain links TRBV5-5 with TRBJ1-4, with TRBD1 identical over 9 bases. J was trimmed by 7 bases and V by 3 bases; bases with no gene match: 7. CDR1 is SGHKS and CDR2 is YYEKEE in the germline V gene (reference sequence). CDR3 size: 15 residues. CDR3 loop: CASSSSGQGREKLFF. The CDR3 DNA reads TGTGCCAGCAGCTCCTCGGGACAGGGTCGTGAAAAACTGTTTTTT. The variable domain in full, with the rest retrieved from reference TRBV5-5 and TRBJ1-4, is DAGVTQSPTHLIKTRGQQVTLRCSPISGHKSVSWYQQVLGQGPQFIFQYYEKEERGRGNFPDRFSARQFPNYSSELNVNALLLGDSALYLCASSSSGQGREKLFFGSGTQLSVL.

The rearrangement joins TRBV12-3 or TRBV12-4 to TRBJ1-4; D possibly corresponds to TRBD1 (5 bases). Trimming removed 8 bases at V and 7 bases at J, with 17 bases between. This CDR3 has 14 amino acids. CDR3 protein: CASSPQFRAEKLFF. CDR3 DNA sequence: TGTGCCAGCTCACCACAGTTCAGGGCTGAAAAACTGTTTTTT.

This chain's CDR3 is CASSLSLRITYNEQFF. CDR3 bases: TGTGCCAGCAGCTTATCTTTGCGAATTACCTACAATGAGCAGTTCTTC. The genes are TRBV7-9 and TRBJ2-1, with D hard to call. Trimming removed 2 bases from V and 2 bases from J, with 13 bases in between. The CDR3 has 16 amino acids. Germline assignment: CDR1 SEHNR and CDR2 FQNEAQ (reference sequence).

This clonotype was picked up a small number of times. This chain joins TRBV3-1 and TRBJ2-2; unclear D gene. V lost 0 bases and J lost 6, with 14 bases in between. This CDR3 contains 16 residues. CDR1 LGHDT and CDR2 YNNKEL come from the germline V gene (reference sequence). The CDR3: CASSQERLRGAGELFF. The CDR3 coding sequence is TGTGCCAGCAGCCAAGAAAGGCTGCGAGGAGCCGGGGAGCTGTTTTTT.

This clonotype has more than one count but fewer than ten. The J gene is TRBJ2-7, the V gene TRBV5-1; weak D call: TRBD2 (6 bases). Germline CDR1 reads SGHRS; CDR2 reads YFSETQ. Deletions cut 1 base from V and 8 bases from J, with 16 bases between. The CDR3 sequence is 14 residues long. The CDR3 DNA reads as TGCGCCAGCAGCTTGAGCGGGTCTGATTTGAAGCAGTACTTC. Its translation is CASSLSGSDLKQYF.

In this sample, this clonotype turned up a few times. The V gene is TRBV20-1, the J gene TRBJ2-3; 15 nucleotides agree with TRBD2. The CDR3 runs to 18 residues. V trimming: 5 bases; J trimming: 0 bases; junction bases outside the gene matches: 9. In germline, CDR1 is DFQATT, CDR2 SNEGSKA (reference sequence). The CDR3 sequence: CSAGGGLAGGGSTDTQYF. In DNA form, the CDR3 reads TGCAGTGCTGGAGGGGGACTAGCGGGAGGTGGTAGCACAGATACGCAGTATTTT.

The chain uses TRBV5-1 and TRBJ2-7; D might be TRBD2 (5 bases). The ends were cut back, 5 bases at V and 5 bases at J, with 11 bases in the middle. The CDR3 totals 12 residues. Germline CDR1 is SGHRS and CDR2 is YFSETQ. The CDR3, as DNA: TGCGCCAGCAGGTCGGGAAGCGACGAGCAGTACTTC. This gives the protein CASRSGSDEQYF.

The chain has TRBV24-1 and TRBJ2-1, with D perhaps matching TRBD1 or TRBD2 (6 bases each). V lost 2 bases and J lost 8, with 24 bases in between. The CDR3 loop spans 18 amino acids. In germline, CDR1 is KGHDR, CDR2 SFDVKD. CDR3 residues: CATSDSTLLQGGGYEQFF. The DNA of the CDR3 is TGTGCCACCAGTGATTCTACCCTTCTACAGGGAGGAGGCTATGAGCAGTTCTTC.

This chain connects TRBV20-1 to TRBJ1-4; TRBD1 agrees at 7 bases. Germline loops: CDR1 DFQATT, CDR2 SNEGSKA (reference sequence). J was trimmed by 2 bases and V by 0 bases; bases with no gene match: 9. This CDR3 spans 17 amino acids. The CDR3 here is CSARDGVRGRTNEKLFF. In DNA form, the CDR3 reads TGCAGTGCTAGAGATGGGGTCAGGGGGAGGACTAATGAAAAACTGTTTTTT.

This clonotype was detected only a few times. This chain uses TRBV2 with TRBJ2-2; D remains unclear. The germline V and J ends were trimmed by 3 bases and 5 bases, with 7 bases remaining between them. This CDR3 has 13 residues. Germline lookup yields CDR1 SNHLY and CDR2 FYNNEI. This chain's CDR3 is CASSEVQTGELFF. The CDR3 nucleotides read TGTGCCAGCAGTGAGGTTCAGACCGGGGAGCTGTTTTTT.

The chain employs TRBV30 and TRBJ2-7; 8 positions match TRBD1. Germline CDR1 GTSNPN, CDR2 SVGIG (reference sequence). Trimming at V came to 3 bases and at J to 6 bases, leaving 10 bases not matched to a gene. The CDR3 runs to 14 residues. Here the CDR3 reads CAWSQRTGRREQYF. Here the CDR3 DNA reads TGTGCCTGGAGCCAGCGGACAGGGAGGCGCGAGCAGTACTTC.

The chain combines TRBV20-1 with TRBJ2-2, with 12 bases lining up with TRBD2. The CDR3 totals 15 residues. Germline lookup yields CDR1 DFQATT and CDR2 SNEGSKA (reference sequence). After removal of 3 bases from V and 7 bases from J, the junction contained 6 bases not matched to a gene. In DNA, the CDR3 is TGCAGTGCTAGTTGGCTAGCGGGAGGGGGCGGGGAGCTGTTTTTT. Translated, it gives CSASWLAGGGGELFF.

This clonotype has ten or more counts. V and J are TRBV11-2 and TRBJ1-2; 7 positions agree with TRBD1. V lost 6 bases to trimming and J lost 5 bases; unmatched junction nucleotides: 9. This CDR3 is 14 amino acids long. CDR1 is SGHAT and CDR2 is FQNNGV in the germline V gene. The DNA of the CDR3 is TGTGCCAGCAGGCCCTTTGGGGGACAGTATGGCTACACCTTC. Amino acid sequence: CASRPFGGQYGYTF.

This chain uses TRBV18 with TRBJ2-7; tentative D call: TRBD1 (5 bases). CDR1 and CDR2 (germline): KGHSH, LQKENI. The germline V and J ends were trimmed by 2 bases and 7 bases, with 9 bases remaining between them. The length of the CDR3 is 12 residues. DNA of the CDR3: TGTGCCAGCTCACCATCAGGGCAGGAGCAGTACTTC. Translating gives CASSPSGQEQYF. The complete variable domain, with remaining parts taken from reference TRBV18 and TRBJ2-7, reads NAGVMQNPRHLVRRRGQEARLRCSPMKGHSHVYWYRQLPEEGLKFMVYLQKENIIDESGMPKERFSAEFPKEGPSILRIQQVVRGDSAAYFCASSPSGQEQYFGPGTRLTVT.

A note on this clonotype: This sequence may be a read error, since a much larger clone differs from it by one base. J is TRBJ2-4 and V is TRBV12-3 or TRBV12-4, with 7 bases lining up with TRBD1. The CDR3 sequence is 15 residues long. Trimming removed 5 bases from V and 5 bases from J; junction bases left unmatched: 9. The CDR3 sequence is CASSHRGRLENIQYF. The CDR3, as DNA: TGTGCCAGCAGTCACAGGGGAAGGTTGGAAAACATTCAGTACTTC.

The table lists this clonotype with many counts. CDR3 sequence reads: CARYAPRGLIKHEQYF. In DNA form, the CDR3 reads TGTGCCAGATACGCCCCCCGGGGCCTTATTAAACACGAGCAGTACTTC. The J gene is TRBJ2-7, the V gene TRBV12-3 or TRBV12-4; D tentatively reads TRBD1 or TRBD2 (5 bases each). The CDR3 has 16 amino acids. Trimming removed 9 bases at V and 5 bases at J, with 26 bases between.

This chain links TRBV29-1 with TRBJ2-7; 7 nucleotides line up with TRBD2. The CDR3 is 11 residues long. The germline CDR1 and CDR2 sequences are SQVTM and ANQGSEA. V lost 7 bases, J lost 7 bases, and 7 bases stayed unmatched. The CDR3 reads CSGEDGGEQYF. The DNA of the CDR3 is TGCAGCGGCGAGGACGGGGGGGAGCAGTACTTC.